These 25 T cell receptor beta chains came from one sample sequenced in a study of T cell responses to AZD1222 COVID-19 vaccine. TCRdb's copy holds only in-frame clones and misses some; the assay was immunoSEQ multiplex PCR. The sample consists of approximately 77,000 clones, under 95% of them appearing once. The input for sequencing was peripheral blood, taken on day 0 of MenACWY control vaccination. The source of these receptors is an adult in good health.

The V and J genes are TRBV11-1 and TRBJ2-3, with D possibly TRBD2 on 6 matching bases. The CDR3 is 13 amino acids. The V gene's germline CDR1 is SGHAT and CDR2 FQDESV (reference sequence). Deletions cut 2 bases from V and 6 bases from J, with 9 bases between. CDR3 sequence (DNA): TGTGCCAGCAGCTTAACGGGAGCCGATACGCAGTATTTT. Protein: CASSLTGADTQYF.

CDR3 in amino acids: CSVLETYEQYF. Written as DNA, the CDR3 is TGCAGCGTATTAGAAACCTACGAGCAGTACTTC. The chain is built from TRBV29-1 and TRBJ2-7; no clear D. The germline V gene has CDR1 SQVTM and CDR2 ANQGSEA. Trimming left V 6 bases short and J 2 bases short, with 8 bases between. The CDR3 is 11 residues long.

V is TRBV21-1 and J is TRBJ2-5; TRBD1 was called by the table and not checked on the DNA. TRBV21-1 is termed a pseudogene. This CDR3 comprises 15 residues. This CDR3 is CASITRGGLEETQYF. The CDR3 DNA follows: TGTGCCAGCATTACGAGAGGGGGTTTGGAAGAGACCCAGTACTTC.

The CDR3 loop is CASSINRGITEAFF. CDR3 sequence (DNA): TGTGCCAGTAGTATAAACAGGGGGATCACTGAAGCTTTCTTT. V usage is TRBV19 and J usage is TRBJ1-1, with 8 bases matching TRBD1. The germline V gene has CDR1 LNHDA and CDR2 SQIVND (reference sequence). The junction had 3 bases not matched to a gene; V was cut back by 2 bases and J by 4 bases. The CDR3 has 14 residues.

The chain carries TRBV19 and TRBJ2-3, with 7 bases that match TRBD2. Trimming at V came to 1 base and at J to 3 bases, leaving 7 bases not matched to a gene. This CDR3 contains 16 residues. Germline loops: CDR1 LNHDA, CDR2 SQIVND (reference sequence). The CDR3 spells CASSIATGTKTDTQYF. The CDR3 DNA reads TGTGCCAGTAGTATAGCGACCGGGACTAAAACAGATACGCAGTATTTT.

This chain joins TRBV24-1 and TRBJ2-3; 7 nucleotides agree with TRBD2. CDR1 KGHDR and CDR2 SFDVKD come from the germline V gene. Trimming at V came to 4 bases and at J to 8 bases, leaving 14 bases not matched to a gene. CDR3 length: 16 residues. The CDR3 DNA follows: TGTGCCACCAGTGAGTGGGGAGGGATTGCTGGTGGTACGCAGTATTTT. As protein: CATSEWGGIAGGTQYF.

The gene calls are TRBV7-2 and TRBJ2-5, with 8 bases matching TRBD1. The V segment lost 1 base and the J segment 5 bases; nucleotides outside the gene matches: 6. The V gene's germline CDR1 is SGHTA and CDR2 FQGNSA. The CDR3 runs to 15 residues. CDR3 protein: CASSLDRGSDETQYF. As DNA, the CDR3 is TGTGCCAGCAGCTTAGACAGGGGGTCAGACGAGACCCAGTACTTC.

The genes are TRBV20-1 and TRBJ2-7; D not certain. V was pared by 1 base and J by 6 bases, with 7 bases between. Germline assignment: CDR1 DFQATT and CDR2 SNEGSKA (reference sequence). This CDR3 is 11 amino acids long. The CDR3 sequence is CSARAPVEQYF. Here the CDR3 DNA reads TGCAGTGCTAGAGCCCCCGTCGAGCAGTACTTC.

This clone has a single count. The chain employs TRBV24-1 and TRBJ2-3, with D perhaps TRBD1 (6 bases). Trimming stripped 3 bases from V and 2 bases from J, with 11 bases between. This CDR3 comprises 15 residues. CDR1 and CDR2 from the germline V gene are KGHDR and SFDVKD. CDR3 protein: CATSDARDNTDTQYF. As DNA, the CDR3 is TGTGCCACCAGTGATGCCCGGGACAACACAGATACGCAGTATTTT.

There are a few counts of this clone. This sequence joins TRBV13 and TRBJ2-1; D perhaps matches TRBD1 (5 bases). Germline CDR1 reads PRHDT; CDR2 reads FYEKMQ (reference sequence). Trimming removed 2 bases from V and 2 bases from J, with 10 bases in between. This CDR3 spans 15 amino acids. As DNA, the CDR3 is TGTGCCAGCAGCTTAAGGCAGGGTCCCTACAATGAGCAGTTCTTC. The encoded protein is CASSLRQGPYNEQFF.

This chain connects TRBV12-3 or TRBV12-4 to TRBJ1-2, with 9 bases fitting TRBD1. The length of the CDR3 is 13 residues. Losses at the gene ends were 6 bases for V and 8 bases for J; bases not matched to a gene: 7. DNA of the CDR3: TGTGCCAGCAGCGCGGGACAGGGCGGAGGCTACACCTTC. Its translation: CASSAGQGGGYTF.

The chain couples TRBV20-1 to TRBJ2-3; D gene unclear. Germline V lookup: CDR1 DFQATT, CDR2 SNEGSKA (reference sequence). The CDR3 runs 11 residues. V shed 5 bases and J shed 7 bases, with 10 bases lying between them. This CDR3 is CSAVVGNTQYF. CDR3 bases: TGCAGTGCTGTGGTAGGGAATACGCAGTATTTT.

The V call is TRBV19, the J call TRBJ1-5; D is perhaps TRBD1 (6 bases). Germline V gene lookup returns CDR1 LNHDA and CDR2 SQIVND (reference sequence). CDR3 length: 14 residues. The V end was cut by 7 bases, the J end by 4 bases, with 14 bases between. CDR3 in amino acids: CASTEGGWNQPQHF. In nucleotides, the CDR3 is TGTGCCAGTACGGAAGGGGGATGGAATCAGCCCCAGCATTTT.

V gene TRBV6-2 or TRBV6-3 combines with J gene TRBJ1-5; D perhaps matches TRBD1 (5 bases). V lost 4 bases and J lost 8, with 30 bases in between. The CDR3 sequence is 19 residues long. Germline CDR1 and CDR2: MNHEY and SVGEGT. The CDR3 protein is CASSSRPRDGGPWKEPQHF. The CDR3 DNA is TGTGCCAGCAGTTCCCGTCCCCGGGACGGAGGACCTTGGAAAGAGCCCCAGCATTTT.

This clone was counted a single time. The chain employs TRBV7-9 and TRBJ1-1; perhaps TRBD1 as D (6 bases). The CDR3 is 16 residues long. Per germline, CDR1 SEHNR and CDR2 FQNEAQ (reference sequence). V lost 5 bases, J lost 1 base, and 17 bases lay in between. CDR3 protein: CASSRGHQTGNTEAFF. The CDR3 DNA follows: TGTGCCAGCAGCAGGGGACATCAAACAGGGAACACTGAAGCTTTCTTT. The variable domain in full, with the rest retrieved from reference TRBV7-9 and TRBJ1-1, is DTGVSQNPRHKITKRGQNVTFRCDPISEHNRLYWYRQTLGQGPEFLTYFQNEAQLEKSRLLSDRFSAERPKGSFSTLEIQRTEQGDSAMYLCASSRGHQTGNTEAFFGQGTRLTVV.

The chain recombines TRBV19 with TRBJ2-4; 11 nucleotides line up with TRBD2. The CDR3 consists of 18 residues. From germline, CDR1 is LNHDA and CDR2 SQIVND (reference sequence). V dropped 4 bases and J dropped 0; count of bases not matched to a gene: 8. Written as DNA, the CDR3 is TGTGCCAGTAGTACGGGACTAGCGGTTGAGTTAGCCAAAAACATTCAGTACTTC. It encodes CASSTGLAVELAKNIQYF.

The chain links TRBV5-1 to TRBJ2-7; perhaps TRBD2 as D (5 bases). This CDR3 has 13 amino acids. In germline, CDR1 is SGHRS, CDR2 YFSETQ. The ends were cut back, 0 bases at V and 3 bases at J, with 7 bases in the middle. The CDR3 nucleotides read TGCGCCAGCAGCTTGGAGAGCGGCTACGAGCAGTACTTC. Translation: CASSLESGYEQYF.

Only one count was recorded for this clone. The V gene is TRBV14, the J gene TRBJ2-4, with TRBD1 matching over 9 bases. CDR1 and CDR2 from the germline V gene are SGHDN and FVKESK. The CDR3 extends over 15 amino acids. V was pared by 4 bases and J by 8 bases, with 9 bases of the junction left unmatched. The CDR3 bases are TGTGCCAGCAGCCCAACTACAGGGGGCAGGGACATTCAGTACTTC. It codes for CASSPTTGGRDIQYF.

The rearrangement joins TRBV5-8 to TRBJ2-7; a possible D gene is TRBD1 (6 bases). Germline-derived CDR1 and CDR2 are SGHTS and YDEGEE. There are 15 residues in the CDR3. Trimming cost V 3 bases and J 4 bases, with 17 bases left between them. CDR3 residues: CASSSLQGSGYEQYF. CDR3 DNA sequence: TGTGCCAGCAGCTCCCTACAGGGCTCTGGGTACGAGCAGTACTTC.

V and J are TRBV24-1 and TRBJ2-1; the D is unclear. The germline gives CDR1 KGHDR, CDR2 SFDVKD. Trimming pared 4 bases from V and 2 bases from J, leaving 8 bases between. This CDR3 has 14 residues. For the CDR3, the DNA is TGTGCCACCAGTGACCCGCCGGCCTACAATGAGCAGTTCTTC. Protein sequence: CATSDPPAYNEQFF.

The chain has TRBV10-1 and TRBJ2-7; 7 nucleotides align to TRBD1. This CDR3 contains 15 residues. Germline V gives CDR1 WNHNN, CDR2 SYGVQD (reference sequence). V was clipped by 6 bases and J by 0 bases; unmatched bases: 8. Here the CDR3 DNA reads TGCGCCAGCAGATCGCGGACAGGTTCCTCCTACGAGCAGTACTTC. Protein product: CASRSRTGSSYEQYF.

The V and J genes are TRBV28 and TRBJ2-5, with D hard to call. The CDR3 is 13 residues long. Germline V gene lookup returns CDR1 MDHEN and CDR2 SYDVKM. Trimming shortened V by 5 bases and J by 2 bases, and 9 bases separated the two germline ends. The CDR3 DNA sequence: TGTGCCAGCAGTCTGAGAAATCAAGAGACCCAGTACTTC. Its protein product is CASSLRNQETQYF.

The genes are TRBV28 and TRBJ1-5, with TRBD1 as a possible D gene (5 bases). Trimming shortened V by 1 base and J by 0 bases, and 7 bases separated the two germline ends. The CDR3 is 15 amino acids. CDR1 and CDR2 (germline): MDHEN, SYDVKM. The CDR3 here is CASSLFDSSNQPQHF. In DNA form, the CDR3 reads TGTGCCAGCAGTTTATTCGACAGTAGCAATCAGCCCCAGCATTTT.

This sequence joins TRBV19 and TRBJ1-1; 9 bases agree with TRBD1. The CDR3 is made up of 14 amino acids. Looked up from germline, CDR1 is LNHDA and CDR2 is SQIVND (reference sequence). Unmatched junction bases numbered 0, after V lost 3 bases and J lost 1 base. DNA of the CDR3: TGTGCCAGTAGTATGGACAGGGGGAACACTGAAGCTTTCTTT. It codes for CASSMDRGNTEAFF.

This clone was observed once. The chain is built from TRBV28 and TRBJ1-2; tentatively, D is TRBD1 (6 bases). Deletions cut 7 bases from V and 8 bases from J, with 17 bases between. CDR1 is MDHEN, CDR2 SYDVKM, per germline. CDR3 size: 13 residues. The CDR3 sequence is CASTAVGGIGYTF. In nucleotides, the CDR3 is TGTGCCAGCACCGCCGTAGGGGGGATAGGCTACACCTTC.